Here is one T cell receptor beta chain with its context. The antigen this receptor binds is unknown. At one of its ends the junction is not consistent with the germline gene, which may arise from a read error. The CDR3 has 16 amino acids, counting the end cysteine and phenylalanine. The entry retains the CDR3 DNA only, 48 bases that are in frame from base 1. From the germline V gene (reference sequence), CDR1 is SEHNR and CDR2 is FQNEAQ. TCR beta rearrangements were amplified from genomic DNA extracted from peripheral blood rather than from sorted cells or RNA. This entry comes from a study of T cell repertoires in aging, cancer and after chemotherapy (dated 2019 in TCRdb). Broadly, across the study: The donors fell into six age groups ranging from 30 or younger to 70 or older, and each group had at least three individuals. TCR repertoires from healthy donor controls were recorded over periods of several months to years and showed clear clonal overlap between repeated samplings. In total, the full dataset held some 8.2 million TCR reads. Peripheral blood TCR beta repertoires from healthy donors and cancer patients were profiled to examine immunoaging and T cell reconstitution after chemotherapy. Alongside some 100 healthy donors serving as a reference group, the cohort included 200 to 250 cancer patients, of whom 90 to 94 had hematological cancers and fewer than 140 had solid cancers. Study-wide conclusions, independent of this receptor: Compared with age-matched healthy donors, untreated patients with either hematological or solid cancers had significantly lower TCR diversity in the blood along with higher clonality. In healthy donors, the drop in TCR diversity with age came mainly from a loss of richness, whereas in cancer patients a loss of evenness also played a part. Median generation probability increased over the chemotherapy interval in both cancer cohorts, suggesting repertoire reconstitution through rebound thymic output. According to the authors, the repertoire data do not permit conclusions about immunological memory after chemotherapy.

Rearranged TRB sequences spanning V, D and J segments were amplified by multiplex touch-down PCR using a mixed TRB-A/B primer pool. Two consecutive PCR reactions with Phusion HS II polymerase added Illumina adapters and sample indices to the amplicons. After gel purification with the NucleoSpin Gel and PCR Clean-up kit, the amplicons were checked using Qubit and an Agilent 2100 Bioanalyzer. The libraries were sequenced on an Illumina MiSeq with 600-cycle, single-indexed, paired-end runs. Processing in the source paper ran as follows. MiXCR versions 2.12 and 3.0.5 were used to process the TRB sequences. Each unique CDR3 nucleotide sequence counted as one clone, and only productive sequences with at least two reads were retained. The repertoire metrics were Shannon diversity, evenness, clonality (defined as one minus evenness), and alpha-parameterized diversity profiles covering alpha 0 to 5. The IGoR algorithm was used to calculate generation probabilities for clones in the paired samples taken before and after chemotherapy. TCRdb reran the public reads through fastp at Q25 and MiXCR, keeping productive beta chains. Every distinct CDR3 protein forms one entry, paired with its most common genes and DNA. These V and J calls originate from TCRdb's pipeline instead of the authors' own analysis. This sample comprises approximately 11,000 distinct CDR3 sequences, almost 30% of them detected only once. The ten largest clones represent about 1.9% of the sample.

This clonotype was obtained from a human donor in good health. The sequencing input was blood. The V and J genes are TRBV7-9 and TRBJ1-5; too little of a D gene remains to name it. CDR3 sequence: CASSPDLTGSNQPQHF. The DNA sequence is TGTGCTAGCAGCCCTGACCTCACCGGGAGCAATCAGCCCCAGCATTTT.